The next 15 T cell receptor beta chains were all read from a single sample in a study of blood T cell repertoires in COVID-19. Here immunoSEQ multiplex PCR was the method, and the copy in TCRdb shows in-frame clones only, minus some. The profile covers 60,000 to 75,000 clones, with 70% to 90% appearing a single time and about 6.8% taken by the ten largest. Sequencing input: peripheral blood. The receptor source for this set is a man in his fifties or sixties with acute or convalescent COVID-19.

The genes are TRBV30 and TRBJ1-5; 7 bases line up with TRBD1. Germline assignment: CDR1 GTSNPN and CDR2 SVGIG (reference sequence). The trim removed 1 base at V and 3 bases at J, leaving 12 bases unmatched. This CDR3 region has 17 residues. For the CDR3, the DNA is TGTGCCTGGAGTGGGGAGAGCGGACAGGCCGTCAATCAGCCCCAGCATTTT. It translates to CAWSGESGQAVNQPQHF. The whole variable domain, filled in from reference TRBV30 and TRBJ1-5, reads SQTIHQWPATLVQPVGSPLSLECTVEGTSNPNLYWYRQAAGRGLQLLFYSVGIGQISSEVPQNLSASRPQDRQFILSSKKLLLSDSGFYLCAWSGESGQAVNQPQHFGDGTRLSIL.

The rearrangement joins TRBV7-2 to TRBJ2-7, with D hard to call. Deletions cut 0 bases from V and 0 bases from J, with 6 bases between. Germline V CDR1 and CDR2: SGHTA, FQGNSA. The CDR3 is made up of 14 amino acids. CDR3 region: CASSLAHSSYEQYF. The CDR3 DNA reads as TGTGCCAGCAGCTTAGCGCACAGCTCCTACGAGCAGTACTTC.

The chain combines TRBV9 with TRBJ1-1, with D tentatively TRBD1 (6 bases). The CDR3 contains 16 residues. The V gene's germline CDR1 is SGDLS and CDR2 YYNGEE. V lost 7 bases to trimming and J lost 5 bases, with 24 bases between them. The CDR3 protein is CASSPRGRGLGTEAFF. The CDR3 bases are TGTGCCAGCTCCCCTCGTGGCAGGGGATTGGGGACTGAAGCTTTCTTT.

The chain uses TRBV19 and TRBJ1-1; 9 bases line up with TRBD1. V lost 7 bases to trimming and J lost 8 bases; unmatched junction nucleotides: 8. The CDR3 is made up of 13 amino acids. Germline V CDR1 and CDR2: LNHDA, SQIVND (reference sequence). The CDR3 region has the DNA TGTGCCAGTACCGCCTCCGGGACAGGGGAAGCTTTCTTT. Protein sequence: CASTASGTGEAFF. Full variable domain (rest looked up from reference TRBV19 and TRBJ1-1): DGGITQSPKYLFRKEGQNVTLSCEQNLNHDAMYWYRQDPGQGLRLIYYSQIVNDFQKGDIAEGYSVSREKKESFPLTVTSAQKNPTAFYLCASTASGTGEAFFGQGTRLTVV.

The chain recombines TRBV7-2 with TRBJ2-7; 7 nucleotides line up with TRBD1. Germline V CDR1 and CDR2: SGHTA, FQGNSA. V gave up 2 bases and J gave up 0 bases; unmatched junction bases: 10. CDR3 length: 17 amino acids. CDR3 coding DNA: TGTGCCAGCAGCTTAAGTAGGACAGGCAGAAGCTCCTACGAGCAGTACTTC. Translation: CASSLSRTGRSSYEQYF.

J is TRBJ1-1 and V is TRBV12-3 or TRBV12-4; 7 bases align to TRBD1. V shed 6 bases and J 5 bases; nucleotides not matched to a gene: 6. The CDR3 consists of 13 residues. The CDR3 DNA is TGTGCCAGCAGCCTTTACAGGGGAACTGAAGCTTTCTTT. This encodes CASSLYRGTEAFF.

The genes are TRBV27 and TRBJ1-2; unclear D gene. V dropped 5 bases and J dropped 5 bases, with 15 bases sitting between them. This CDR3 is 14 amino acids long. Germline assignment: CDR1 MNHEY and CDR2 SMNVEV (reference sequence). The DNA for the CDR3 is TGTGCCAGCAGTCTTACCCCGAGTCTTTATGGCTACACCTTC. It specifies CASSLTPSLYGYTF.

The V and J genes are TRBV5-4 and TRBJ1-4, with a possible D match to TRBD1 (5 bases). Germline V lookup: CDR1 SGHNT, CDR2 YYREEE (reference sequence). Trimming removed 9 bases from V and 0 bases from J, with 12 bases in between. This CDR3 spans 14 amino acids. The DNA of the CDR3 is TGTGCCACCAGTGAAGGGGCAACTAATGAAAAACTGTTTTTT. It translates to CATSEGATNEKLFF.

This clone was detected a few times. As DNA, the CDR3 is TGTGCTAGTGGTACGGGACTAGCGGGGGGGCAAGATACGCAGTATTTT. It encodes CASGTGLAGGQDTQYF. The chain links TRBV12-5 to TRBJ2-3; the match to TRBD2 covers 16 bases. The CDR3 covers 16 residues. Germline V gives CDR1 LGHNT, CDR2 FRNRAP. V gave up 5 bases and J gave up 5 bases; unmatched junction bases: 4.

V gene TRBV5-3 combines with J gene TRBJ1-1; unclear D gene. TRBV5-3 is identified as an open reading frame with a role that is uncertain. The CDR3 runs to 16 residues. V dropped 2 bases and J dropped 7 bases, with 21 bases sitting between them. The CDR3 region is CARSLTALHVSGEAFF. The DNA for the CDR3 is TGTGCCAGAAGCTTAACGGCCCTACATGTAAGCGGTGAAGCTTTCTTT.

The rearrangement links TRBV18 to TRBJ2-5; unclear D gene. The CDR3 totals 13 residues. CDR1 is KGHSH, CDR2 LQKENI, per germline. Trimming cost V 5 bases and J 5 bases, with 12 bases left between them. CDR3 nucleotides: TGTGCCAGCTCAGTGGGCGCTCGGGAGACCCAGTACTTC. Translation gives CASSVGARETQYF.

V is TRBV9 and J is TRBJ1-1; no reliable D call. Germline assignment: CDR1 SGDLS and CDR2 YYNGEE. CDR3 length equals 13 residues. Trimming cost V 0 bases and J 3 bases, with 6 bases left between them. The CDR3 DNA follows: TGTGCCAGCAGCGTAGGAGGTTACACTGAAGCTTTCTTT. This gives the protein CASSVGGYTEAFF.

Details on this clone: The same CDR3 also results from other DNA sequences found in this sample. The J gene is TRBJ2-3, the V gene TRBV12-3 or TRBV12-4; D possibly corresponds to TRBD1 (6 bases). V was trimmed by 3 bases and J by 6 bases, leaving 7 bases between them. The CDR3 is 12 amino acids. The CDR3: CASSFGGDTQYF. CDR3 DNA: TGTGCCAGCAGTTTTGGGGGCGATACGCAGTATTTT.

Sample share makes this clone medium-sized. The chain has TRBV7-9 and TRBJ2-7, with 8 bases lining up with TRBD1. From germline, CDR1 is SEHNR and CDR2 FQNEAQ (reference sequence). The CDR3 loop spans 15 amino acids. J lost 7 bases, V lost 5 bases, and 13 bases had no gene match. The CDR3 DNA reads TGTGCCAGCAGCCCAAGGACAGGGCAGGTGACGGAGCAGTACTTC. Translation gives CASSPRTGQVTEQYF.

This chain links TRBV4-1 with TRBJ2-3; 7 nucleotides line up with TRBD2. The CDR3 totals 16 residues. V lost 0 bases to trimming and J lost 6 bases; unmatched junction nucleotides: 9. Germline-derived CDR1 and CDR2 are MGHRA and YSYEKL. The CDR3 coding sequence is TGCGCCAGCAGCCAAGAGGGGGGGTGGGACCTGGATACGCAGTATTTT. Translating it yields CASSQEGGWDLDTQYF.